What follows describes a single T cell receptor beta chain. No antigen is known for it. Germline CDR1 MNHNY, CDR2 SVGAGI (reference sequence). The CDR3 is 13 residues long. The source of the sample is a study of human CD8 memory T cell subsets. Study findings and constraints: Stem-like memory and precursor exhausted T cell repertoires barely overlapped.

UMI-labeled 5' RACE was used, and it produced the TCR beta libraries. Per the original data handling: Every TCR beta library contained from roughly 2,700 to 19,000 functional CDR3 beta clonotypes. TCRdb reprocessed the 5' RACE reads and keeps a single row for each CDR3 protein, giving no DNA. For this entry, the V and J calls and clone size follow TCRdb and not the study's own pipeline. This sample contains approximately 7,000 distinct CDR3 sequences. A CCR7+ PD-1- TIGIT- phenotype characterized the stem-like memory CD8+ T cells (TSTEM). Negative magnetic separation enriched total CD8+ T cells. Material for sequencing was CD8+ stem-like memory T cells (TSCM and TCM) sorted from PBMCs. The subset: stem-like memory CD8 T cells (TSTEM), CCR7+ PD-1- TIGIT-. The gene calls are TRBV6-6 and TRBJ2-2. This sequence originates from a human donor in good health. CDR3 sequence reads: CASCFMIPGELFF.